This T cell receptor beta chain was sequenced during a study of a mutant IDH1 vaccine in newly diagnosed glioma. CDR1 is SGHNT and CDR2 is YYREEE in the germline V gene (reference sequence). The CDR3 has 14 residues. V lost 1 base and J lost 5, with 12 bases in between. Sample time point: week 23, last vaccination. It was 300 ug of mutant IDH1 20-mer peptide that made up each vaccine dose, given with topical imiquimod. Donor tumors were new WHO grade 3 or 4 IDH1-mutant, ATRX-lost astrocytomas. Clones were sequenced by immunoSEQ multiplex PCR, and TCRdb holds only the in-frame ones, with some missing. The sample has around 85,000 clones, around 85% seen once. This clone was seen once. The target antigen is unknown.

This rearrangement joins TRBV5-4 to TRBJ2-5; tentatively, D is TRBD2 (5 bases). This material consisted of PBMCs, taken from a glioma patient whose treatment included an IDH1 peptide vaccine. This TCR came from a young man with glioma. Some clones in this sample may be carry-over from other donors' samples. As DNA, the CDR3 is TGTGCCAGCAGCTTGTTCGGGGAGTATGAGACCCAGTACTTC. Translated, it gives CASSLFGEYETQYF.